These 10 T cell receptor beta chains share one sample of origin, sequenced in a study of OX40 agonist ivuxolimab in advanced cancers. Library preparation employed the immunoSEQ multiplex PCR assay. TCRdb obtained this table from immuneACCESS and retained in-frame rearrangements with V and J assigned. These tables miss some clones; where compared with another copy, unresolved V genes account for less than half of the shortfall, and the remainder is unexplained. The sample has 65,000 to 90,000 clones on record, around nine tenths of them singletons. Together, the top ten hold approximately 0.5% of the sample. Sequenced material: CD4+ or CD8+ T cells sorted from blood, taken in a trial of the OX40 agonist ivuxolimab. Source of these receptors: an adult with an advanced solid tumor such as melanoma, head and neck, liver or kidney cancer.

The CDR3 protein is CASSLDSPGVDTQYF. The DNA of the CDR3 is TGCGCCAGCAGCTTGGACAGTCCTGGTGTCGATACGCAGTATTTT. The chain uses TRBV5-1 and TRBJ2-3; the D is unclear. V shed 0 bases and J shed 6 bases, with 14 bases lying between them. Germline V gives CDR1 SGHRS, CDR2 YFSETQ. This CDR3 comprises 15 residues.

The chain is built from TRBV6-1 and TRBJ2-7; no firm D call. Germline V gene lookup returns CDR1 MNHNS and CDR2 SASEGT. V was trimmed by 8 bases and J by 3 bases, leaving 8 bases between them. This CDR3 has 11 residues. The CDR3 DNA reads as TGTGCCAGCCGGGCTGGCTACGAGCAGTACTTC. Residues: CASRAGYEQYF.

The CDR3 DNA follows: TGTGCCAGCAGCCGGGGACAGAGCTCCTATAATTCACCCCTCCACTTT. Protein: CASSRGQSSYNSPLHF. The chain couples TRBV14 to TRBJ1-6, with TRBD1 matching over 7 bases. Germline lookup yields CDR1 SGHDN and CDR2 FVKESK. CDR3 length: 16 residues. With V trimmed by 4 bases and J by 0 bases, 3 bases remained unmatched.

This chain joins TRBV27 and TRBJ2-6, with unresolved D. The V end was cut by 7 bases, the J end by 0 bases, with 4 bases between. The CDR3 runs 13 residues. Looked up from germline, CDR1 is MNHEY and CDR2 is SMNVEV (reference sequence). The CDR3 bases are TGTGCCAGCACTAACTCTGGGGCCAACGTCCTGACTTTC. Translation: CASTNSGANVLTF.

The chain combines TRBV29-1 with TRBJ2-1; maybe TRBD1 (6 bases). Germline values: CDR1 SQVTM, CDR2 ANQGSEA. The CDR3 extends over 14 amino acids. V lost 7 bases and J lost 8, with 21 bases in between. CDR3 in amino acids: CSAKQGDEVYEQFF. Written as DNA, the CDR3 is TGCAGCGCAAAACAGGGAGACGAGGTGTATGAGCAGTTCTTC.

The rearrangement uses TRBV6-5 and TRBJ2-7; 7 bases match TRBD1. CDR3 length equals 15 residues. J lost 4 bases, V lost 4 bases, and 10 bases had no gene match. CDR1 MNHEY and CDR2 SVGAGI come from the germline V gene. This CDR3 reads CASSLSDRTQYEQYF. In nucleotides, the CDR3 is TGTGCCAGCAGTTTGTCGGACAGGACGCAATACGAGCAGTACTTC.

V is TRBV7-6 and J is TRBJ1-1; 8 bases are shared with TRBD1. The V segment lost 5 bases and the J segment 7 bases; nucleotides outside the gene matches: 6. Germline V gives CDR1 SGHVS, CDR2 FNYEAQ. The CDR3 is made up of 13 amino acids. The CDR3 coding sequence is TGTGCCAGCAGCCATCAGGGGGCTTTTGAAGCTTTCTTT. Protein: CASSHQGAFEAFF.

V and J are TRBV7-2 and TRBJ1-1; tentatively, D is TRBD1 (6 bases). V lost 0 bases, J lost 4 bases, and 18 bases lay in between. There are 17 residues in the CDR3. Germline CDR1 reads SGHTA; CDR2 reads FQGNSA. CDR3: CASSLAGGHFMGTEAFF. In nucleotides, the CDR3 is TGTGCCAGCAGCTTAGCCGGGGGACACTTTATGGGCACTGAAGCTTTCTTT. Looking up the rest from reference TRBV7-2 and TRBJ1-1 gives the full variable domain: GAGVSQSPSNKVTEKGKDVELRCDPISGHTALYWYRQSLGQGLEFLIYFQGNSAPDKSGLPSDRFSAERTGGSVSTLTIQRTQQEDSAVYLCASSLAGGHFMGTEAFFGQGTRLTVV.

There are a few counts of this clone. This chain links TRBV5-5 with TRBJ2-7, with D possibly being TRBD1 or TRBD2 (6 bases each). Trimming pared 4 bases from V and 7 bases from J, leaving 18 bases between. CDR1 and CDR2 from the germline V gene are SGHKS and YYEKEE (reference sequence). There are 14 residues in the CDR3. The CDR3: CASSGGTVQGEQYF. The CDR3 nucleotides read TGTGCCAGCAGCGGCGGGACTGTCCAGGGGGAGCAGTACTTC.

As to this clone: The junction differs from germline at one of its ends, possibly a read error. V usage is TRBV7-7 and J usage is TRBJ2-5, with 16 positions matching TRBD2. Germline V gene data show CDR1 as SSHAT and CDR2 as FNYEAQ (reference sequence). The CDR3 covers 18 residues. CDR3 sequence (DNA): TGTGCTAGCAGCCTCCGACAGGGGACTAGCGGGAGGGAAGAGACCCAGTACTTC. It yields the protein CASSLRQGTSGREETQYF.